This record covers a single T cell receptor beta chain. Assay used: immunoSEQ multiplex PCR; TCRdb lists only in-frame clones, some missing. The data show approximately 8,700 clones, approximately 30% seen once. This record belongs to a study of graft-versus-host responses after intestinal transplantation. Study results and caveats: Analysis identified GvH clones in recipient marrow, with some appearing first in ileum or blood. Patients with graft-donor T cell macrochimerism had high graft-versus-host to host-versus-graft clonal ratios in allografts. Peak GvH clone levels in circulation were associated with early post-transplant HvG declines.

The authors seeded around 200,000 CFSE-labeled responder cells together with around 200,000 irradiated stimulator cells tagged with violet dye. This CDR3 comprises 13 residues. Germline loops: CDR1 LGHNA, CDR2 YSLEER. V lost 10 bases, J lost 2 bases, and 15 bases lay in between. The starting material was alloreactive CD4+ T cells from a mixed lymphocyte reaction culture, obtained before intestinal transplant. Noted subset: CFSE-low proliferating T cells sorted from roughly 6-day pre-transplant mixed lymphocyte reaction (GvH or HvG direction). The V gene is TRBV4-3, the J gene TRBJ2-7, with TRBD2 as a possible D gene (5 bases). The clonotype originates from a human patient who received an intestinal transplant. In nucleotides, the CDR3 is TGCGCCACCACCCTGGGGAGAGCCTACGAGCAGTACTTC. It specifies CATTLGRAYEQYF.